This TCR beta chain was retrieved from a study of identical twins. Concerning this clonotype itself: What it binds is unknown.

Each CDR3 protein gets one entry after TCRdb re-called the 5' RACE reads with MiXCR. The table lists a few hundred thousand distinct CDR3 sequences, about 18% of them singletons. CDR3 length equals 13 residues. V lost 5 bases and J lost 0, with 6 bases in between. Germline V gene sequence: CDR1 MDHEN, CDR2 SYDVKM. Study outcomes and limitations: With monozygotic twins, out-of-frame TCR alpha sharing exceeded what models estimated.

The TCR sequence derives from a man between 50 and 59 years old in good health. The sample comprised naive T cells sorted from blood. This chain links TRBV28 with TRBJ2-3; no reliable D call. The CDR3 protein is CASSQPSTDTQYF. DNA for the CDR3: TGTGCCAGCAGTCAACCTAGCACAGATACGCAGTATTTT.